The present entry profiles one TCR beta chain with its context. The antigen remains unidentified. This sample also contains other DNA sequences that code for the same CDR3. Clones were read by immunoSEQ multiplex PCR, and TCRdb kept only the in-frame ones, dropping some. The sample has about 1,900,000 clones, about 95% seen once; the top ten hold roughly 1.2%. The naive CD8 population came from CD45RO-negative cells selected for CCR7, without terminally differentiated effector memory CD45RA+ cells. This sample is drawn from a study of shared clonotypes between healthy human individuals. Study background: Researchers assigned three CD4 naive, three CD4 memory, two CD8 naive and one CD8 memory plate to each donor.

Per germline, CDR1 SGHDT and CDR2 YYEEEE. Trimming took off 2 bases at V and 0 bases at J, with 6 bases between the two ends. The CDR3 sequence is 13 residues long. Study-wide points: Exclusively blood specimens were collected; tissue repertoires likely differ. Between four donors, naive CD4 clonotypes were shared at a level of about 5%.

The J gene is TRBJ2-7, the V gene TRBV5-6; D not resolved. The sequencing sample was made of naive CD8+ T cells sorted from blood. This receptor was obtained from a man aged 18 to 30 in good health. In DNA, the CDR3 is TGTGCCAGCAGCTTCGGCGACTCCTACGAGCAGTACTTC. As protein: CASSFGDSYEQYF.